What follows are 10 T cell receptor beta chains derived from one specimen sequenced in a study of T-cell reconstitution after alpha-beta-depleted transplantation in children. This sample's TCRbeta library carried unique molecular identifier barcodes. TCRdb itself ran the PCR reads through MiXCR, one entry per CDR3 protein. This table has 500,000 or so distinct CDR3 sequences, about an eighth appearing once. The sample was PBMCs, mostly from graft donor cells, taken 180 days after TCRalphabeta/CD19-depleted stem cell transplant. These receptors were collected from a female patient aged 2 to 10 who had a stem cell transplant for aplastic anemia, so the T cells may come from the graft donor.

This clonotype was seen a handful of times. The chain uses TRBV24-1 and TRBJ1-2, with D unresolved. The ends were cut back, 3 bases at V and 2 bases at J, with 12 bases in the middle. Germline V CDR1 and CDR2: KGHDR, SFDVKD. The CDR3 is 15 residues long. CDR3 sequence: CATSDVSTSNYGYTF. In DNA, the CDR3 is TGTGCCACCAGTGATGTAAGCACCTCCAACTATGGCTACACCTTC.

The chain links TRBV29-1 to TRBJ1-5; 7 positions match TRBD1. Trimming removed 7 bases from V and 4 bases from J; junction bases left unmatched: 7. This CDR3 comprises 13 residues. Looked up from germline, CDR1 is SQVTM and CDR2 is ANQGSEA. CDR3 sequence: CSAADRVNQPQHF. For the CDR3, the DNA is TGCAGCGCTGCTGACAGGGTGAATCAGCCCCAGCATTTT.

This clonotype was seen more than once but under ten times. This chain joins TRBV7-2 and TRBJ2-7; tentatively, D is TRBD2 (6 bases). The length of the CDR3 is 15 residues. The V gene lost 5 bases and the J gene lost 2 bases, with 16 bases spanning the gap. Germline assignment: CDR1 SGHTA and CDR2 FQGNSA. This CDR3 reads CASSLAGTPTYEQYF. CDR3 sequence (DNA): TGTGCCAGCAGCCTTGCCGGGACTCCAACCTACGAGCAGTACTTC.

The gene calls are TRBV27 and TRBJ2-1; 13 nucleotides align to TRBD2. V trimming: 5 bases; J trimming: 1 base; junction bases outside the gene matches: 8. Germline-derived CDR1 and CDR2 are MNHEY and SMNVEV (reference sequence). The length of the CDR3 is 18 residues. The CDR3 DNA reads as TGTGCCAGCAGTCTATGGACTAGCGGGAGTAGGTCCTACAATGAGCAGTTCTTC. Its protein product is CASSLWTSGSRSYNEQFF.

There are many counts of this clonotype. The V gene is TRBV29-1, the J gene TRBJ2-3; 12 positions agree with TRBD2. The CDR3 loop spans 17 amino acids. The V gene's germline CDR1 is SQVTM and CDR2 ANQGSEA. The V gene end was trimmed by 6 bases and the J gene end by 2 bases; junction bases not matched to a gene: 12. The CDR3 DNA is TGCAGCGTCGCCACAATACCTAGCGGGAGGGCCACAGATACGCAGTATTTT. Translated, it gives CSVATIPSGRATDTQYF.

The chain couples TRBV4-2 to TRBJ2-1, with D possibly being TRBD1 or TRBD2 (5 bases each). The CDR3 is 14 residues long. Trimming removed 4 bases at V and 3 bases at J, with 10 bases between. Germline V gene data show CDR1 as LGHNA and CDR2 as YNFKEQ. The CDR3 protein is CASSPRGFYNEQFF. CDR3 sequence (DNA): TGTGCCAGCAGCCCGAGGGGATTCTACAATGAGCAGTTCTTC.

This clonotype came up many times. CDR3 in DNA: TGCAGTGCTAGTAGGGGGACACCCCTATCTGGAAACACCATATATTTT. It encodes CSASRGTPLSGNTIYF. This chain connects TRBV20-1 to TRBJ1-3; weak D call: TRBD1 (6 bases). Germline values: CDR1 DFQATT, CDR2 SNEGSKA (reference sequence). The V end was cut by 3 bases, the J end by 1 base, with 16 bases between. The CDR3 has 16 amino acids.

The J gene is TRBJ1-3, the V gene TRBV20-1; 9 nucleotides align to TRBD1. The V and J ends lost 3 bases and 4 bases, in that order; junction bases with no gene match: 7. Per germline, CDR1 DFQATT and CDR2 SNEGSKA (reference sequence). The CDR3 has 15 residues. This CDR3 reads CSASFGTGPGNTIYF. CDR3 bases: TGCAGTGCTAGTTTCGGGACAGGGCCCGGAAACACCATATATTTT.

The sample holds a few counts of this clonotype. The J gene is TRBJ2-1, the V gene TRBV12-3 or TRBV12-4; D call uncertain. V lost 8 bases to trimming and J lost 6 bases, with 14 bases between them. The CDR3 spans 13 residues. This CDR3 reads CASVGYGPNEQFF. The CDR3 DNA sequence: TGTGCCAGCGTAGGTTACGGGCCCAATGAGCAGTTCTTC.

This clonotype has a count of ten or more. V gene TRBV28 combines with J gene TRBJ1-5; 8 positions agree with TRBD1. Germline-derived CDR1 and CDR2 are MDHEN and SYDVKM. The CDR3 sequence is 17 residues long. DNA of the CDR3: TGTGCTAGCCTGGAATACAGGGGGGCTTGGAGCAATCAGCCCCAGCATTTT. It is translated as CASLEYRGAWSNQPQHF. Drawing the rest from reference TRBV28 and TRBJ1-5, the complete variable domain is DVKVTQSSRYLVKRTGEKVFLECVQDMDHENMFWYRQDPGLGLRLIYFSYDVKMKEKGDIPEGYSVSREKKERFSLILESASTNQTSMYLCASLEYRGAWSNQPQHFGDGTRLSIL.